Following are 21 T cell receptor beta chains from one sample sequenced in a study of Graves' ophthalmopathy and Graves' hyperthyroidism. RNA transcripts served as template for amplifying TCR beta CDR3 sequences. In the first round, RT-PCR was carried out with HTBI primers, and a multiplex PCR formed the second round. TCRdb ran MiXCR on the multiplex PCR reads and lists one entry per CDR3 protein. Among about 370,000 distinct CDR3 sequences listed, approximately 17% were seen once. Sequenced input: peripheral blood. The receptor source for this set is an adult woman with stable Graves' hyperthyroidism.

This clonotype came up many times. The V gene is TRBV12-3 or TRBV12-4, the J gene TRBJ1-1; D remains unclear. Trimming pared 3 bases from V and 5 bases from J, leaving 19 bases between. The CDR3 loop spans 16 amino acids. The chain's CDR3 is CASSFWTGNVRTEAFF. CDR3 in DNA: TGTGCCAGCAGTTTCTGGACGGGGAACGTGAGGACTGAAGCTTTCTTT.

This clonotype was detected many times. The chain is built from TRBV7-2 and TRBJ2-5; possible D gene TRBD1, 6 bases. Trimming took off 8 bases at V and 5 bases at J, with 18 bases between the two ends. CDR3 length: 14 amino acids. In germline, CDR1 is SGHTA, CDR2 FQGNSA. The CDR3 bases are TGTGCCAGCCGTGTGGGACACCCCCCGGAGACCCAGTACTTC. Translation gives CASRVGHPPETQYF.

The V and J genes are TRBV3-1 and TRBJ2-5; 10 nucleotides match TRBD1. J lost 10 bases, V lost 6 bases, and 14 bases had no gene match. Germline V CDR1 and CDR2: LGHDT, YNNKEL (reference sequence). The CDR3 runs to 15 residues. The CDR3 spells CASSPATGGYWDQYF. CDR3 bases: TGTGCCAGCAGTCCCGCGACAGGGGGCTATTGGGACCAGTACTTC.

This clonotype was recorded at least ten times. The gene calls are TRBV6-5 and TRBJ2-7, with D possibly being TRBD2 (5 bases). Germline V CDR1 and CDR2: MNHEY, SVGAGI. CDR3 size: 15 residues. Between the trimmed V and J ends, which lost 1 base and 6 bases, there was a span of 16 bases. CDR3 sequence: CASSYFFEPAGEQYF. For the CDR3, the DNA is TGTGCCAGCAGTTACTTTTTCGAGCCGGCGGGCGAGCAGTACTTC.

This clonotype was counted at least ten times. The J gene is TRBJ2-2, the V gene TRBV6-2 or TRBV6-3; TRBD2 is a possible D gene (6 bases). Germline CDR1 and CDR2: MNHEY and SVGEGT. Trimming shortened V by 0 bases and J by 2 bases, and 13 bases separated the two germline ends. This CDR3 has 17 amino acids. Here the CDR3 reads CASSYSLLAINTGELFF. In DNA form, the CDR3 reads TGTGCCAGCAGTTACTCTCTCCTAGCGATTAACACCGGGGAGCTGTTTTTT.

The chain carries TRBV4-1 and TRBJ2-7; 7 bases agree with TRBD2. The length of the CDR3 is 18 residues. J gave up 0 bases and V 3 bases, and 14 bases lay outside the gene matches. The germline CDR1 and CDR2 sequences are MGHRA and YSYEKL. The CDR3, as DNA: TGCGCCAGCAGCCAGAGCCCTATGCTAACTAGCGCCTCCTACGAGCAGTACTTC. Translating it yields CASSQSPMLTSASYEQYF.

At least ten counts were recorded for this clonotype. This chain uses TRBV6-2 or TRBV6-3 with TRBJ2-7, with 7 bases that match TRBD2. Germline V lookup: CDR1 MNHEY, CDR2 SVGEGT. With 6 bases clipped from V and 4 bases from J, the junction kept 9 bases outside the gene matches. This CDR3 is 14 amino acids long. The CDR3 DNA follows: TGTGCCAGCAGAGGAGCGGGAAGAAGTTACGAGCAGTACTTC. Protein: CASRGAGRSYEQYF.

This clonotype was seen ten or more times. The chain is built from TRBV7-3 and TRBJ2-2; a weak D match, TRBD2 (6 bases). Trimming took 1 base from V and 5 from J, leaving 17 bases between them. The germline V gene has CDR1 SGHTA and CDR2 FQGTGA. The length of the CDR3 is 17 residues. DNA for the CDR3: TGTGCCAGCAGCTTAAACCGGGAGACAGCCTTTACCGGGGAGCTGTTTTTT. Translation gives CASSLNRETAFTGELFF. The full variable domain, with the rest looked up from reference TRBV7-3 and TRBJ2-2, is GAGVSQTPSNKVTEKGKYVELRCDPISGHTALYWYRQSLGQGPEFLIYFQGTGAADDSGLPNDRFFAVRPEGSVSTLKIQRTERGDSAVYLCASSLNRETAFTGELFFGEGSRLTVL.

Many counts were recorded for this clonotype. The chain has TRBV27 and TRBJ1-6; 7 bases are shared with TRBD1. The V segment lost 5 bases and the J segment 0 bases; nucleotides outside the gene matches: 13. CDR1 and CDR2 (germline): MNHEY, SMNVEV (reference sequence). CDR3 size: 19 residues. CDR3 coding DNA: TGTGCCAGCAGTCACGGGACAGCGCGGAGCAGCTCCTATAATTCACCCCTCCACTTT. Protein: CASSHGTARSSSYNSPLHF.

This clonotype was observed many times. The chain is built from TRBV11-1 and TRBJ1-1, with 8 bases lining up with TRBD1. The CDR3 is made up of 18 amino acids. With 4 bases clipped from V and 5 bases from J, the junction kept 18 bases outside the gene matches. From germline, CDR1 is SGHAT and CDR2 FQDESV (reference sequence). This chain's CDR3 is CASSSTSQGANIRTEAFF. The CDR3 DNA reads as TGTGCCAGCAGCTCAACCAGTCAGGGGGCTAATATAAGAACTGAAGCTTTCTTT. The whole variable domain, filled in from reference TRBV11-1 and TRBJ1-1, reads EAEVAQSPRYKITEKSQAVAFWCDPISGHATLYWYRQILGQGPELLVQFQDESVVDDSQLPKDRFSAERLKGVDSTLKIQPAELGDSAMYLCASSSTSQGANIRTEAFFGQGTRLTVV.

The chain employs TRBV20-1 and TRBJ2-7; 8 bases align to TRBD2. V was pared by 3 bases and J by 3 bases, with 25 bases of the junction left unmatched. Germline CDR1 reads DFQATT; CDR2 reads SNEGSKA (reference sequence). The CDR3 is made up of 20 amino acids. For the CDR3, the DNA is TGCAGTGCTAGGAAAGTTGAAAGGACCCGCCAAACGGGAGGGCTCTACGAGCAGTACTTC. Protein sequence: CSARKVERTRQTGGLYEQYF.

This clonotype was counted many times. The rearrangement uses TRBV28 and TRBJ2-7, with 11 bases fitting TRBD1. Germline V gene sequence: CDR1 MDHEN, CDR2 SYDVKM. V lost 1 base and J lost 5; bases outside the gene matches: 7. CDR3 length equals 16 residues. CDR3 DNA sequence: TGTGCCAGCAGTTTATTACCGGGACAGGGGGGCCACGAGCAGTACTTC. Its protein product is CASSLLPGQGGHEQYF.

V and J are TRBV11-2 and TRBJ1-1, with D possibly being TRBD1 (5 bases). Germline V gives CDR1 SGHAT, CDR2 FQNNGV. The CDR3 runs 14 residues. The V and J ends lost 1 base and 3 bases respectively, with 9 bases between them. Here the CDR3 reads CASSLAGAYTEAFF. CDR3 bases: TGTGCCAGCAGCTTAGCCGGGGCTTACACTGAAGCTTTCTTT.

The gene calls are TRBV11-2 and TRBJ2-7; TRBD1 agrees at 10 bases. The V gene's germline CDR1 is SGHAT and CDR2 FQNNGV. This CDR3 spans 14 amino acids. V was pared by 7 bases and J by 3 bases, with 6 bases of the junction left unmatched. CDR3 bases: TGTGCCAGCACCTGGGGGACAGGGGACTACGAGCAGTACTTC. Protein: CASTWGTGDYEQYF. The entire variable domain, with the rest obtained from reference TRBV11-2 and TRBJ2-7, is as follows: EAGVAQSPRYKIIEKRQSVAFWCNPISGHATLYWYQQILGQGPKLLIQFQNNGVVDDSQLPKDRFSAERLKGVDSTLKIQPAKLEDSAVYLCASTWGTGDYEQYFGPGTRLTVT.

The chain joins TRBV11-2 to TRBJ1-1; D possibly corresponds to TRBD1 (5 bases). Germline V gene data show CDR1 as SGHAT and CDR2 as FQNNGV. CDR3 length: 13 amino acids. V was clipped by 2 bases and J by 10 bases, with 14 bases between them. The chain's CDR3 is CASSLKTAWGAFF. The CDR3 DNA follows: TGTGCCAGCAGCTTAAAGACAGCTTGGGGAGCTTTCTTT.

This clonotype occurred many times. V gene TRBV6-2 or TRBV6-3 combines with J gene TRBJ2-7, with D perhaps TRBD2 (7 bases). Trimming removed 0 bases at V and 1 base at J, with 19 bases between. This CDR3 region has 18 residues. In germline, CDR1 is MNHEY, CDR2 SVGEGT. CDR3: CASSYSRGGGRSSYEQYF. The CDR3 region has the DNA TGTGCCAGCAGTTACTCGAGGGGGGGGGGCAGATCGTCCTACGAGCAGTACTTC.

This clonotype was seen a few times. The V and J genes are TRBV3-1 and TRBJ1-1; the D is unclear. Germline V lookup: CDR1 LGHDT, CDR2 YNNKEL (reference sequence). The CDR3 sequence is 14 residues long. V gave up 1 base and J gave up 4 bases, with 10 bases separating them. Here the CDR3 reads CASSQVAGSTEAFF. The CDR3 nucleotides read TGTGCCAGCAGCCAAGTTGCGGGGAGCACTGAAGCTTTCTTT.

This clonotype showed up just once. This chain uses TRBV12-3 or TRBV12-4 with TRBJ1-1, with D hard to call. This CDR3 has 13 residues. Trimming took off 4 bases at V and 4 bases at J, with 10 bases between the two ends. CDR3 nucleotide sequence: TGTGCCAGCAGTTATTTGGCGGCCACTGAAGCTTTCTTT. This translates into CASSYLAATEAFF.

The V and J genes are TRBV30 and TRBJ1-2; no clear D gene. Germline values: CDR1 GTSNPN, CDR2 SVGIG (reference sequence). V was shortened by 5 bases and J by 3 bases, with 13 bases between the two germline ends. The length of the CDR3 is 13 residues. The CDR3 DNA reads as TGTGCCTGGGGAAGAGGACTTGACTATGGCTACACCTTC. This translates into CAWGRGLDYGYTF.

This clonotype was found many times. The CDR3 DNA reads as TGTGCCAGCAGTTACACGGACGAGCAGTACTTC. It encodes CASSYTDEQYF. The rearrangement joins TRBV2 to TRBJ2-7; D ambiguous. V lost 5 bases and J 5 bases, leaving 7 bases between the germline ends. The CDR3 covers 11 residues. Germline-derived CDR1 and CDR2 are SNHLY and FYNNEI.

This clonotype occurred many times. The CDR3: CASSVGTGLSGNTIYF. CDR3 nucleotide sequence: TGTGCCAGCAGCGTGGGAACAGGACTTTCTGGAAACACCATATATTTT. The chain combines TRBV9 with TRBJ1-3; D may be TRBD1 (5 bases). The CDR3 has 16 residues. The V end lost 2 bases, the J end lost 1 base, and 13 bases lay between the germline ends. Germline lookup yields CDR1 SGDLS and CDR2 YYNGEE.